Listed here are 20 T cell receptor beta chains from one sample, sequenced in a study of early T cells in non-severe SARS-CoV-2 infection. MiXCR was run by TCRdb on the 5' RACE reads, yielding one entry per CDR3 protein. This sample has roughly 52,000 distinct CDR3 sequences; around 6.5% occur once, and the top ten carry around 2.8%. The source was whole blood, collected at baseline. These receptors were collected from an adult who was a healthcare worker with PCR-confirmed SARS-CoV-2 infection or an uninfected control (not recorded which).

Comments on this clonotype: At one end the junction does not follow the germline gene, possibly because of a read error. The chain carries TRBV24-1 and TRBJ1-5, with TRBD1 as a possible D gene (6 bases). Germline values: CDR1 KGHDR, CDR2 SFDVKD. CDR3 length: 15 amino acids. The CDR3 loop is CATSDDRPGDQPRHF. Here the CDR3 DNA reads TGTGCCACCAGTGATGACCGTCCAGGGGATCAGCCCCGGCATTTT.

This clonotype has a count of ten or more. This chain uses TRBV9 with TRBJ2-7; D call uncertain. The germline CDR1 and CDR2 sequences are SGDLS and YYNGEE. The CDR3 consists of 15 residues. V was trimmed by 0 bases and J by 2 bases, leaving 12 bases between them. CDR3 protein: CASSVAFAQPYEQYF. The CDR3 nucleotides read TGTGCCAGCAGCGTAGCCTTCGCACAGCCCTACGAGCAGTACTTC.

This clonotype was seen at least ten times. The V call is TRBV11-2, the J call TRBJ2-3; 8 nucleotides align to TRBD1. There are 16 residues in the CDR3. V was pared by 0 bases and J by 3 bases, with 5 bases of the junction left unmatched. Looked up from germline, CDR1 is SGHAT and CDR2 is FQNNGV. The CDR3 protein is CASSLDGQGGTDTQYF. CDR3 DNA sequence: TGTGCCAGCAGCTTAGATGGACAGGGAGGTACAGATACGCAGTATTTT.

This clonotype was counted many times. The chain has TRBV19 and TRBJ2-3, with TRBD1 as a possible D gene (5 bases). Trimming cost V 6 bases and J 2 bases, with 9 bases left between them. The CDR3 runs to 13 residues. The germline CDR1 and CDR2 sequences are LNHDA and SQIVND (reference sequence). DNA of the CDR3: TGTGCCAGTAGCAGGGTGGCCACAGATACGCAGTATTTT. Encoded protein: CASSRVATDTQYF.

This clonotype was recorded at least ten times. J is TRBJ2-3 and V is TRBV7-2; D tentatively reads TRBD1 or TRBD2 (5 bases each). From germline, CDR1 is SGHTA and CDR2 FQGNSA. V was cut by 3 bases and J by 1 base, with 11 bases left in between. The CDR3 is 15 amino acids. CDR3 region: CASSFTGPGTDTQYF. CDR3 sequence (DNA): TGTGCCAGCAGCTTCACGGGGCCCGGCACAGATACGCAGTATTTT.

The chain has TRBV2 and TRBJ1-4; TRBD1 is a possible D gene (5 bases). The germline V gene encodes CDR1 SNHLY and CDR2 FYNNEI. The ends were cut back, 4 bases at V and 0 bases at J, with 9 bases in the middle. The CDR3 runs 15 residues. The CDR3 DNA reads as TGTGCCAGCAGTGGGGACGGGACAACTAATGAAAAACTGTTTTTT. Amino acid sequence: CASSGDGTTNEKLFF. Using reference TRBV2 and TRBJ1-4 for the parts outside the CDR3, the full variable domain is EPEVTQTPSHQVTQMGQEVILRCVPISNHLYFYWYRQILGQKVEFLVSFYNNEISEKSEIFDDQFSVERPDGSNFTLKIRSTKLEDSAMYFCASSGDGTTNEKLFFGSGTQLSVL.

Many counts were recorded for this clonotype. CDR3 sequence: CASSRYEQYF. DNA of the CDR3: TGTGCCAGCAGCCGCTACGAGCAGTACTTC. V is TRBV6-6 and J is TRBJ2-7; D not resolved. This CDR3 spans 10 amino acids. V lost 6 bases to trimming and J lost 3 bases, with 3 bases between them. The germline CDR1 and CDR2 sequences are MNHNY and SVGAGI (reference sequence).

Ten or more counts support this clonotype. The chain is built from TRBV5-4 and TRBJ1-1; TRBD1 aligns across 7 bases. Germline V gene data show CDR1 as SGHNT and CDR2 as YYREEE (reference sequence). Trimming took 5 bases from V and 3 from J; bases not matched to a gene: 7. The CDR3 contains 14 residues. The CDR3 region has the DNA TGTGCCAGCAGACCTGGACAGGTAGACACTGAAGCTTTCTTT. This translates into CASRPGQVDTEAFF.

This clonotype has a count of ten or more. The chain uses TRBV9 and TRBJ1-4; unclear D gene. V shed 0 bases and J shed 7 bases, with 13 bases lying between them. Germline values: CDR1 SGDLS, CDR2 YYNGEE. This CDR3 comprises 15 residues. CDR3 nucleotide sequence: TGTGCCAGCAGCGTAGGGACGATGACGGTTGAAAAACTGTTTTTT. Its translation: CASSVGTMTVEKLFF.

The J gene is TRBJ2-1, the V gene TRBV5-1, with 7 bases that match TRBD1. The CDR3 has 13 residues. Unmatched junction bases numbered 4, after V lost 1 base and J lost 9 bases. Germline assignment: CDR1 SGHRS and CDR2 YFSETQ. CDR3 amino acids: CASSLSPGGEQFF. Here the CDR3 DNA reads TGCGCCAGCAGCTTGTCTCCAGGGGGTGAGCAGTTCTTC.

This clonotype was found many times. The chain couples TRBV12-3 or TRBV12-4 to TRBJ1-1, with a weak D call TRBD1 (5 bases). V dropped 5 bases and J dropped 5 bases, with 12 bases sitting between them. CDR3 length equals 13 residues. This CDR3 is CASSNRQMTEAFF. The CDR3, as DNA: TGTGCCAGCAGTAATAGACAGATGACTGAAGCTTTCTTT.

This clonotype has a count of ten or more. The chain uses TRBV28 and TRBJ2-7; D remains unclear. V was pared by 0 bases and J by 2 bases, with 11 bases between. The CDR3 loop spans 15 amino acids. The germline gives CDR1 MDHEN, CDR2 SYDVKM. CDR3 nucleotide sequence: TGTGCCAGCAGTTTATGGGGGTCAAGGCCCTACGAGCAGTACTTC. It is translated as CASSLWGSRPYEQYF.

There are many counts of this clonotype. The chain carries TRBV6-1 and TRBJ1-5; D gene uncertain. The V gene lost 7 bases and the J gene lost 0 bases, with 19 bases spanning the gap. Germline CDR1 is MNHNS and CDR2 is SASEGT. The CDR3 is made up of 17 amino acids. CDR3 DNA: TGTGCCAGCAACATCCGGGATACAACGTATAGCAATCAGCCCCAGCATTTT. Protein: CASNIRDTTYSNQPQHF.

This chain joins TRBV7-9 and TRBJ1-4; D is ambiguous. Trimming removed 1 base from V and 12 bases from J, with 15 bases in between. CDR3 size: 14 residues. From germline, CDR1 is SEHNR and CDR2 FQNEAQ (reference sequence). The CDR3, as DNA: TGTGCCAGCAGCTTAGGAACAACCTCAGTGGAACTGTTTTTT. Amino acids: CASSLGTTSVELFF.

This clonotype was recorded a few times. V is TRBV12-3 or TRBV12-4 and J is TRBJ1-5; no definite D call. The CDR3 consists of 13 residues. V shed 3 bases and J shed 7 bases, with 10 bases lying between them. The CDR3 reads CASSFKGLQPQHF. In nucleotides, the CDR3 is TGTGCCAGCAGTTTCAAGGGCTTGCAGCCCCAGCATTTT.

This clonotype was counted at least ten times. The CDR3 DNA reads as TGTGCCAGCAGTTTGGCGCAGGGGGTTAGATCCGGGGAGCTGTTTTTT. This gives the protein CASSLAQGVRSGELFF. The genes are TRBV12-3 or TRBV12-4 and TRBJ2-2; TRBD1 matches 7 bases. The CDR3 has 16 amino acids. V dropped 3 bases and J dropped 6; count of bases not matched to a gene: 10.

In its sample, this clonotype was seen many times. The V call is TRBV6-1, the J call TRBJ2-7; D might be TRBD1 or TRBD2, each matching 5 bases. V lost 3 bases to trimming and J lost 0 bases, with 9 bases between them. This CDR3 region has 14 residues. The V gene's germline CDR1 is MNHNS and CDR2 SASEGT. CDR3 amino acids: CASSESGGSYEQYF. CDR3 nucleotides: TGTGCCAGCAGTGAGTCTGGGGGCTCCTACGAGCAGTACTTC.

This chain's CDR3 is CASQPDRGSYGYTF. As DNA, the CDR3 is TGTGCCAGCCAACCCGACAGGGGAAGCTATGGCTACACCTTC. The chain links TRBV6-1 to TRBJ1-2; TRBD1 matches at 8 bases. This CDR3 comprises 14 residues. The V and J ends lost 8 bases and 4 bases, in that order; junction bases with no gene match: 9. Germline assignment: CDR1 MNHNS and CDR2 SASEGT.

This clonotype was counted ten times or more. The chain carries TRBV5-5 and TRBJ2-3; the D gene is possibly TRBD1 (5 bases). The CDR3 has 16 residues. V lost 0 bases, J lost 2 bases, and 13 bases lay in between. The germline CDR1 and CDR2 sequences are SGHKS and YYEKEE (reference sequence). CDR3 amino acids: CASSLDVGDHTDTQYF. The CDR3 DNA follows: TGTGCCAGCAGCTTGGATGTAGGGGATCACACAGATACGCAGTATTTT.

The gene calls are TRBV9 and TRBJ2-1; 7 bases fit TRBD1. Germline V CDR1 and CDR2: SGDLS, YYNGEE. There are 15 residues in the CDR3. V gave up 2 bases and J gave up 5 bases; unmatched junction bases: 7. CDR3 sequence reads: CASSVQGTDNNEQFF. The CDR3 DNA follows: TGTGCCAGCAGCGTCCAAGGGACAGATAACAATGAGCAGTTCTTC.